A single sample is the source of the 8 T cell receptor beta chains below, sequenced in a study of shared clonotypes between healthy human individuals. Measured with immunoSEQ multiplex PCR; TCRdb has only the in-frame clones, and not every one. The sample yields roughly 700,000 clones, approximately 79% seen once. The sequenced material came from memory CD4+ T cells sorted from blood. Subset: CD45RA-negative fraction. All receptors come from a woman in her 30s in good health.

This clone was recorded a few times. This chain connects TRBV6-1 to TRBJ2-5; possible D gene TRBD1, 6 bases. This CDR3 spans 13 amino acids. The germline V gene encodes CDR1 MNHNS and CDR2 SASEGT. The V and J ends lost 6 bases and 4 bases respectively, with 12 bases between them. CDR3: CASSTARGETQYF. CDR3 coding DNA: TGTGCCAGCAGCACCGCCAGGGGAGAGACCCAGTACTTC.

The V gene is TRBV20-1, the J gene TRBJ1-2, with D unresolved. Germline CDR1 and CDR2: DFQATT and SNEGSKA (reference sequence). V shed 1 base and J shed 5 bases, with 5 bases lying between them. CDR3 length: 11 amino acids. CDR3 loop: CSARAMYGYTF. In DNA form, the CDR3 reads TGCAGTGCTAGAGCTATGTATGGCTACACCTTC.

CDR3 DNA sequence: TGCGCCAGCAGCTTGGCGGCTAGCGGGGTTGGTTACAATGAGCAGTTCTTC. Amino acid sequence: CASSLAASGVGYNEQFF. The chain uses TRBV5-1 and TRBJ2-1; TRBD2 matches at 9 bases. V shed 0 bases and J 4 bases; nucleotides not matched to a gene: 8. Germline assignment: CDR1 SGHRS and CDR2 YFSETQ. This CDR3 is 17 amino acids long. Complete variable domain (other parts from reference TRBV5-1 and TRBJ2-1): KAGVTQTPRYLIKTRGQQVTLSCSPISGHRSVSWYQQTPGQGLQFLFEYFSETQRNKGNFPGRFSGRQFSNSRSEMNVSTLELGDSALYLCASSLAASGVGYNEQFFGPGTRLTVL.

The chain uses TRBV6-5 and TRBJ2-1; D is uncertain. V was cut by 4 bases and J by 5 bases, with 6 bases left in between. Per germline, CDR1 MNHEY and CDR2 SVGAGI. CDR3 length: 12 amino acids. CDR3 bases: TGTGCCAGCAGTTCTAGGGACAATGAGCAGTTCTTC. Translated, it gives CASSSRDNEQFF.

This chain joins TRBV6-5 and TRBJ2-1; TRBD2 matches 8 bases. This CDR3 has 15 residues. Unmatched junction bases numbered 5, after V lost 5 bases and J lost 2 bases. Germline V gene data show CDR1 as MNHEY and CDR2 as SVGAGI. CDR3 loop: CASSLLAGPYNEQFF. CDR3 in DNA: TGTGCCAGCAGTCTTTTAGCGGGGCCCTACAATGAGCAGTTCTTC.

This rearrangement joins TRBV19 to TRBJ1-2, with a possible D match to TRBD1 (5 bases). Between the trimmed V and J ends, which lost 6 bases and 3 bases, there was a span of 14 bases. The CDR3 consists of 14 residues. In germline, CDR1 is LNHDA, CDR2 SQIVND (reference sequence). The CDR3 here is CASRRLGEDYGYTF. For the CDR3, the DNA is TGTGCCAGTAGACGGCTGGGGGAGGACTATGGCTACACCTTC.

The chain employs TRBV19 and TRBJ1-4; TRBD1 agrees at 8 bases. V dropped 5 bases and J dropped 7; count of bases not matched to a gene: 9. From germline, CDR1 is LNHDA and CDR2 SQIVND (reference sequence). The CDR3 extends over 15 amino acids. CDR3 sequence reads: CASSARTGGIEKLFF. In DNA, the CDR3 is TGTGCCAGTAGTGCCCGAACAGGGGGGATTGAAAAACTGTTTTTT.

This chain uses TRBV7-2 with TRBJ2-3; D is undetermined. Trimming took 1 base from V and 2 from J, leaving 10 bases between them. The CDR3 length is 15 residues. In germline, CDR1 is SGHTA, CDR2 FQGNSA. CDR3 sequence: CASSLEGYYTDTQYF. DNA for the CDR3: TGTGCCAGCAGCTTAGAGGGCTACTACACAGATACGCAGTATTTT.